The 30 T cell receptor beta chains given below trace back to one sample, sequenced in a study of T-cell memory formation after mild COVID-19. TCRdb reprocessed the 5' RACE reads with MiXCR, giving one entry per CDR3 protein. The sample consists of 400,000 to 500,000 distinct CDR3 sequences, 20% of them appearing once. The specimen sequenced was PBMCs or a T cell subset sorted from them (not recorded which). The receptors originated from an adult woman who had mild COVID-19 (a few samples of this study predate the infection). Cell type and time point are not known.

The V gene is TRBV4-3, the J gene TRBJ1-1; maybe TRBD1 (5 bases). V was shortened by 1 base and J by 2 bases, with 14 bases between the two germline ends. Germline values: CDR1 LGHNA, CDR2 YSLEER. This CDR3 contains 16 residues. CDR3: CASSQVWRGGNTEAFF. In DNA, the CDR3 is TGCGCCAGCAGCCAAGTCTGGCGGGGGGGAAACACTGAAGCTTTCTTT.

CDR3 in DNA: TGCGCCAGCAGCTTGATACAGCGGGGACACAATGAGCAGTTCTTC. Translating it yields CASSLIQRGHNEQFF. The chain combines TRBV5-1 with TRBJ2-1, with 7 bases lining up with TRBD2. Trimming removed 1 base from V and 5 bases from J; junction bases left unmatched: 6. The CDR3 is 15 amino acids. Germline V lookup: CDR1 SGHRS, CDR2 YFSETQ.

This clonotype was observed a few times. V is TRBV5-1 and J is TRBJ1-3; a possible D gene is TRBD1 (6 bases). The CDR3 runs 15 residues. From germline, CDR1 is SGHRS and CDR2 YFSETQ. V dropped 3 bases and J dropped 2 bases, with 12 bases sitting between them. CDR3 protein: CASSSPGAPGNTIYF. The CDR3 DNA is TGCGCCAGCAGCTCCCCGGGGGCCCCTGGAAACACCATATATTTT.

V usage is TRBV11-2 and J usage is TRBJ1-1; D is perhaps TRBD1 (6 bases). The CDR3 is 15 residues long. V shed 2 bases and J shed 0 bases, with 10 bases lying between them. Looked up from germline, CDR1 is SGHAT and CDR2 is FQNNGV. Written as DNA, the CDR3 is TGTGCCAGCAGCTTAAATCAGGGGATGAACACTGAAGCTTTCTTT. It translates to CASSLNQGMNTEAFF.

This chain connects TRBV6-2 or TRBV6-3 to TRBJ2-1; no clear D gene. V lost 2 bases, J lost 9 bases, and 8 bases lay in between. In germline, CDR1 is MNHEY, CDR2 SVGEGT. The CDR3 covers 12 residues. CDR3 bases: TGTGCCAGCAGTTACACTTATAGTGAGCAGTTCTTC. This codes for CASSYTYSEQFF.

The chain employs TRBV9 and TRBJ2-1, with D possibly TRBD1 on 6 matching bases. Germline assignment: CDR1 SGDLS and CDR2 YYNGEE. The CDR3 consists of 15 residues. Trimming stripped 3 bases from V and 1 base from J, with 11 bases between. The CDR3 spells CASSATGGSYNEQFF. CDR3 bases: TGTGCCAGCAGCGCGACAGGAGGATCCTACAATGAGCAGTTCTTC.

The chain uses TRBV12-3 or TRBV12-4 and TRBJ2-5; 8 bases map to TRBD2. Trimming removed 3 bases from V and 5 bases from J; junction bases left unmatched: 8. There are 15 residues in the CDR3. The CDR3 region has the DNA TGTGCCAGCAGTTTGGGGACTAGTTTGGGGGAGACCCAGTACTTC. This codes for CASSLGTSLGETQYF.

This clonotype was observed a few times. The gene calls are TRBV20-1 and TRBJ2-7; 7 nucleotides align to TRBD1. Germline trimming cut 0 bases from V and 2 bases from J; bases unmatched to any gene: 7. Germline V gene sequence: CDR1 DFQATT, CDR2 SNEGSKA (reference sequence). The CDR3 covers 15 residues. In DNA, the CDR3 is TGCAGTGCTAGAGATAAGGACAGGCTCGCCTACGAGCAGTACTTC. Translation: CSARDKDRLAYEQYF.

This clonotype was seen a handful of times. This chain uses TRBV7-9 with TRBJ2-3; 9 bases agree with TRBD2. Germline V lookup: CDR1 SEHNR, CDR2 FQNEAQ (reference sequence). V was clipped by 10 bases and J by 6 bases; unmatched bases: 14. CDR3 length: 15 amino acids. CDR3 region: CAIAGSGRGSDTQYF. In DNA, the CDR3 is TGTGCCATCGCCGGTAGCGGGAGAGGATCGGATACGCAGTATTTT. Combining the CDR3 with reference TRBV7-9 and TRBJ2-3 gives the whole variable domain DTGVSQNPRHKITKRGQNVTFRCDPISEHNRLYWYRQTLGQGPEFLTYFQNEAQLEKSRLLSDRFSAERPKGSFSTLEIQRTEQGDSAMYLCAIAGSGRGSDTQYFGPGTRLTVL.

This chain joins TRBV29-1 and TRBJ2-2; tentative D call: TRBD1 (5 bases). V gave up 7 bases and J gave up 6 bases, with 12 bases separating them. This CDR3 contains 12 residues. CDR1 is SQVTM, CDR2 ANQGSEA, per germline. In DNA, the CDR3 is TGCAGCGGGCTCGCAGGGTCCGGGGAGCTGTTTTTT. This translates into CSGLAGSGELFF.

V and J are TRBV6-5 and TRBJ2-2, with TRBD1 as a possible D gene (6 bases). The CDR3 consists of 16 residues. From germline, CDR1 is MNHEY and CDR2 SVGAGI. Deletions cut 2 bases from V and 6 bases from J, with 16 bases between. The CDR3 is CASSYGRGVGSGELFF. CDR3 bases: TGTGCCAGCAGTTACGGCAGGGGCGTTGGGTCCGGGGAGCTGTTTTTT.

The CDR3 coding sequence is TGCAGTGCTCCCAGACAGGGGGCCGGTAATTCACCCCTCCACTTT. It encodes CSAPRQGAGNSPLHF. The rearrangement uses TRBV20-1 and TRBJ1-6; 10 nucleotides align to TRBD1. In germline, CDR1 is DFQATT, CDR2 SNEGSKA (reference sequence). The CDR3 totals 15 residues. Trimming at V came to 5 bases and at J to 6 bases, leaving 7 bases not matched to a gene.

The chain combines TRBV20-1 with TRBJ1-2; possible D gene TRBD1, 5 bases. With 6 bases removed from V and 5 bases from J, the gap between germline ends came to 19 bases. Germline loops: CDR1 DFQATT, CDR2 SNEGSKA (reference sequence). This CDR3 is 14 amino acids long. The CDR3 DNA sequence: TGCAGTGCCCCGGCCCTTGCGGGGGGGTATGGCTACACCTTC. This encodes CSAPALAGGYGYTF.

This chain uses TRBV5-1 with TRBJ2-3, with 8 bases identical to TRBD1. The V and J ends lost 4 bases and 6 bases, in that order; junction bases with no gene match: 13. Per the germline V gene, CDR1 is SGHRS and CDR2 is YFSETQ. This CDR3 comprises 16 residues. This CDR3 is CASSPGDRGQADTQYF. The DNA for the CDR3 is TGCGCCAGCAGCCCAGGAGACAGGGGCCAGGCGGATACGCAGTATTTT.

At least ten counts were recorded for this clonotype. The V gene is TRBV6-2 or TRBV6-3, the J gene TRBJ2-1; 7 nucleotides match TRBD1. CDR3 length: 15 amino acids. Germline V gene data show CDR1 as MNHEY and CDR2 as SVGEGT. V lost 0 bases and J lost 6; bases outside the gene matches: 5. CDR3 in amino acids: CASSYSDAGGNEQFF. The DNA of the CDR3 is TGTGCCAGCAGTTACTCGGATGCAGGGGGCAATGAGCAGTTCTTC.

The chain has TRBV10-3 and TRBJ2-3, with 13 bases aligning to TRBD2. The CDR3 consists of 18 residues. Unmatched junction bases numbered 11, after V lost 6 bases and J lost 2 bases. The V gene's germline CDR1 is ENHRY and CDR2 SYGVKD. In DNA, the CDR3 is TGTGCCATCAGCCCTGGGACTAGCGGGGAGGATCACACAGATACGCAGTATTTT. The encoded protein is CAISPGTSGEDHTDTQYF.

The J gene is TRBJ2-1, the V gene TRBV18, with a weak D call TRBD1 (6 bases). Trimming pared 6 bases from V and 2 bases from J, leaving 17 bases between. Germline-derived CDR1 and CDR2 are KGHSH and LQKENI. The CDR3 extends over 16 amino acids. This chain's CDR3 is CASSPYRAGPYNEQFF. The CDR3 DNA follows: TGTGCCAGCTCTCCCTACAGGGCCGGGCCCTACAATGAGCAGTTCTTC. The full variable domain, in which reference TRBV18 and TRBJ2-1 provide the parts outside the CDR3, is NAGVMQNPRHLVRRRGQEARLRCSPMKGHSHVYWYRQLPEEGLKFMVYLQKENIIDESGMPKERFSAEFPKEGPSILRIQQVVRGDSAAYFCASSPYRAGPYNEQFFGPGTRLTVL.

The V and J genes are TRBV11-2 and TRBJ2-7; TRBD1 matches 7 bases. V lost 4 bases and J lost 0; bases outside the gene matches: 3. Germline lookup yields CDR1 SGHAT and CDR2 FQNNGV. CDR3 length: 14 amino acids. CDR3 coding DNA: TGTGCCAGCAGCTGGGGACAGTCCTCCTACGAGCAGTACTTC. Residues: CASSWGQSSYEQYF.

In DNA form, the CDR3 reads TGTGCCAGCAGTTTACTCGGTGAAGCTTTCTTT. Translating gives CASSLLGEAFF. This sequence joins TRBV12-3 or TRBV12-4 and TRBJ1-1; no definite D call. The CDR3 has 11 amino acids. V lost 2 bases and J lost 7, with 5 bases in between.

For the CDR3, the DNA is TGTGCCAGCAGTTACTACCAGATCGGGCGGGGGCCCCAGCATTTT. Protein product: CASSYYQIGRGPQHF. The V and J genes are TRBV6-6 and TRBJ1-5, with D hard to call. The CDR3 sequence is 15 residues long. CDR1 MNHNY and CDR2 SVGAGI come from the germline V gene (reference sequence). The V gene lost 1 base and the J gene lost 9 bases, with 16 bases spanning the gap.

V gene TRBV20-1 combines with J gene TRBJ1-4; TRBD1 aligns across 7 bases. CDR3 length: 13 residues. The germline gives CDR1 DFQATT, CDR2 SNEGSKA (reference sequence). The junction had 7 bases not matched to a gene; V was cut back by 5 bases and J by 7 bases. CDR3 DNA sequence: TGCAGTGCTCGGGACAGTACGCGTGAAAAACTGTTTTTT. This codes for CSARDSTREKLFF.

This clonotype showed up just a few times. CDR3 DNA sequence: TGTGCCAGCAGCCGTTACTTCAGCACAGATACGCAGTATTTT. The encoded protein is CASSRYFSTDTQYF. The chain employs TRBV9 and TRBJ2-3; D uncertain. The V gene lost 4 bases and the J gene lost 0 bases, with 9 bases spanning the gap. Germline V CDR1 and CDR2: SGDLS, YYNGEE. The CDR3 is made up of 14 amino acids.

This clonotype occurred a few times. The chain combines TRBV4-1 with TRBJ2-1; tentative D call: TRBD1 (5 bases). V was shortened by 3 bases and J by 2 bases, with 14 bases between the two germline ends. The germline V gene has CDR1 MGHRA and CDR2 YSYEKL. The CDR3 sequence is 16 residues long. The CDR3 DNA sequence: TGCGCCAGCAGCCAGCTGGACATCCTTGCCTACAATGAGCAGTTCTTC. It yields the protein CASSQLDILAYNEQFF.

This clonotype has just a few counts. The chain employs TRBV20-1 and TRBJ1-5, with 7 bases aligning to TRBD1. Trimming removed 6 bases from V and 1 base from J; junction bases left unmatched: 3. Germline V gene lookup returns CDR1 DFQATT and CDR2 SNEGSKA (reference sequence). The CDR3 is made up of 13 amino acids. The CDR3 loop is CSAGQVSNQPQHF. The CDR3 DNA is TGCAGTGCAGGACAGGTCAGCAATCAGCCCCAGCATTTT.

This clonotype was seen a few times. The chain joins TRBV7-9 to TRBJ2-7; D might be TRBD1 (6 bases). This CDR3 has 14 amino acids. Germline loops: CDR1 SEHNR, CDR2 FQNEAQ (reference sequence). V lost 5 bases, J lost 0 bases, and 11 bases lay in between. The CDR3 DNA sequence: TGTGCCAGCAGCACAACAGGGAGCTCCTACGAGCAGTACTTC. It specifies CASSTTGSSYEQYF.

This rearrangement joins TRBV7-6 to TRBJ2-3, with unresolved D. Trimming pared 3 bases from V and 4 bases from J, leaving 14 bases between. The CDR3 totals 15 residues. Germline V gene sequence: CDR1 SGHVS, CDR2 FNYEAQ. CDR3 in amino acids: CASSFKAKRPDTQYF. CDR3 DNA sequence: TGTGCCAGCAGCTTCAAAGCCAAAAGGCCAGATACGCAGTATTTT.

The sample holds one count of this clonotype. This chain uses TRBV18 with TRBJ1-2; a weak D match, TRBD1 (6 bases). V shed 5 bases and J shed 8 bases, with 12 bases lying between them. This CDR3 region has 12 residues. CDR1 is KGHSH and CDR2 is LQKENI in the germline V gene. The CDR3 region is CASSSTGTGYTF. As DNA, the CDR3 is TGTGCCAGCTCATCCACAGGGACGGGCTACACCTTC.

This clonotype was detected ten times or more. The rearrangement joins TRBV12-3 or TRBV12-4 to TRBJ2-5; D possibly corresponds to TRBD2 (5 bases). With 6 bases removed from V and 4 bases from J, the gap between germline ends came to 9 bases. This CDR3 contains 12 residues. The CDR3 coding sequence is TGTGCCAGCAGCCCCGAGGGAGAGACCCAGTACTTC. This sequence encodes CASSPEGETQYF.

The chain couples TRBV7-9 to TRBJ2-7; D ambiguous. Trimming removed 5 bases at V and 0 bases at J, with 8 bases between. CDR3 length equals 13 residues. CDR1 and CDR2 from the germline V gene are SEHNR and FQNEAQ (reference sequence). This CDR3 is CASSPNSSYEQYF. CDR3 coding DNA: TGTGCCAGCAGCCCAAATAGCTCCTACGAGCAGTACTTC. The full variable domain, rest sourced from reference TRBV7-9 and TRBJ2-7, is DTGVSQNPRHKITKRGQNVTFRCDPISEHNRLYWYRQTLGQGPEFLTYFQNEAQLEKSRLLSDRFSAERPKGSFSTLEIQRTEQGDSAMYLCASSPNSSYEQYFGPGTRLTVT.

The chain combines TRBV12-3 or TRBV12-4 with TRBJ1-1; 10 bases agree with TRBD1. The V and J ends lost 6 bases and 3 bases, in that order; junction bases with no gene match: 7. This CDR3 comprises 15 residues. CDR3 bases: TGTGCCAGCAGCCAATTGGACAGGGGGGACACTGAAGCTTTCTTT. Encoded protein: CASSQLDRGDTEAFF.